These 26 T cell receptor beta chains came from one sample sequenced in a study of blood T cell repertoires in COVID-19. TCRdb keeps only in-frame clones here, not all; method: immunoSEQ multiplex PCR. The sample yields roughly 250,000 clones, roughly 80% seen once. The sample taken for sequencing was peripheral blood. The receptors were gathered from an elderly woman with acute or convalescent COVID-19.

The V gene is TRBV19, the J gene TRBJ1-5; D may be TRBD1 (5 bases). The length of the CDR3 is 17 residues. Germline CDR1 reads LNHDA; CDR2 reads SQIVND (reference sequence). V lost 5 bases and J lost 0, with 17 bases in between. Written as DNA, the CDR3 is TGTGCCAGTAGTCACTCCGGGGGGGACGGTAGCAATCAGCCCCAGCATTTT. Translation gives CASSHSGGDGSNQPQHF.

V and J are TRBV3-1 (or the pseudogene TRBV3-2) and TRBJ1-1; unclear D gene. Looked up from germline, CDR1 is LGHDT and CDR2 is YNNKEL (reference sequence). Trimming took off 4 bases at V and 0 bases at J, with 6 bases between the two ends. The CDR3 is 13 residues long. This CDR3 is CASSLQLNTEAFF. The CDR3 nucleotides read TGTGCCAGCAGCCTGCAGTTGAACACTGAAGCTTTCTTT.

The rearrangement joins TRBV25-1 to TRBJ1-3; TRBD1 aligns across 8 bases. Losses at the gene ends were 6 bases for V and 0 bases for J; bases not matched to a gene: 7. The CDR3 is 16 amino acids. Germline CDR1 is MGHDK and CDR2 is SYGVNS. The DNA for the CDR3 is TGTGCCAGCAGACAGACAGGGGAGTACTCTGGAAACACCATATATTTT. This translates into CASRQTGEYSGNTIYF. The full variable domain, with the rest looked up from reference TRBV25-1 and TRBJ1-3, is EADIYQTPRYLVIGTGKKITLECSQTMGHDKMYWYQQDPGMELHLIHYSYGVNSTEKGDLSSESTVSRIRTEHFPLTLESARPSHTSQYLCASRQTGEYSGNTIYFGEGSWLTVV.

The chain joins TRBV19 to TRBJ1-6; 7 nucleotides line up with TRBD1. Per the germline V gene, CDR1 is LNHDA and CDR2 is SQIVND (reference sequence). CDR3 length: 17 residues. V dropped 0 bases and J dropped 7; count of bases not matched to a gene: 9. The CDR3 DNA reads TGTGCCAGTAGTATAGACTCCGGGACAGTGGGCAATTCACCCCTCCACTTT. This translates into CASSIDSGTVGNSPLHF.

The chain has TRBV7-6 and TRBJ1-6, with D possibly TRBD1 on 6 matching bases. CDR3 size: 16 residues. From germline, CDR1 is SGHVS and CDR2 FNYEAQ. With 5 bases removed from V and 0 bases from J, the gap between germline ends came to 11 bases. In nucleotides, the CDR3 is TGTGCCAGCAGCGAACAGGGCCGCTCCTATAATTCACCCCTCCACTTT. Its translation: CASSEQGRSYNSPLHF.

The chain links TRBV29-1 to TRBJ2-3; 14 bases line up with TRBD2. Germline V gene sequence: CDR1 SQVTM, CDR2 ANQGSEA. Trimming took 6 bases from V and 5 from J; bases not matched to a gene: 4. The CDR3 covers 14 residues. Here the CDR3 DNA reads TGCAGCGTAGGGACTAGCGGGGGTATAGATACGCAGTATTTT. This translates into CSVGTSGGIDTQYF.

This chain uses TRBV5-8 with TRBJ2-1; D might be TRBD1 (6 bases). Germline V gives CDR1 SGHTS, CDR2 YDEGEE. The V end lost 4 bases, the J end lost 7 bases, and 24 bases lay between the germline ends. There are 17 residues in the CDR3. The CDR3 region has the DNA TGTGCCAGCAGCCCCATCACGCAGGGGATAGGTATAAATGAGCAGTTCTTC. Encoded protein: CASSPITQGIGINEQFF.

This chain connects TRBV6-5 to TRBJ1-2, with TRBD1 matching 7 bases. The CDR3 covers 13 residues. Germline V gene sequence: CDR1 MNHEY, CDR2 SVGAGI. The J segment lost 8 bases and the V segment lost 2 bases, leaving 5 bases of the junction unmatched. The CDR3 region has the DNA TGTGCCAGCAGTTACGGACAGGTCGAAGGCTACACCTTC. Encoded protein: CASSYGQVEGYTF.

V gene TRBV5-1 combines with J gene TRBJ2-3; 9 bases fit TRBD1. Per germline, CDR1 SGHRS and CDR2 YFSETQ. CDR3 size: 16 residues. V trimming: 4 bases; J trimming: 2 bases; junction bases outside the gene matches: 8. CDR3 coding DNA: TGCGCCAGCAGCCACCTAGGGGACAGGGTCACAGATACGCAGTATTTT. Translating it yields CASSHLGDRVTDTQYF.

This chain connects TRBV19 to TRBJ1-6; a weak D match, TRBD1 (5 bases). V shed 3 bases and J shed 5 bases, with 14 bases lying between them. The V gene's germline CDR1 is LNHDA and CDR2 SQIVND (reference sequence). This CDR3 is built from 16 residues. CDR3 region: CASSIKQAGNNSPLHF. The CDR3 bases are TGTGCCAGTAGTATTAAACAGGCTGGGAATAATTCACCCCTCCACTTT.

The chain links TRBV18 to TRBJ1-1; 9 bases map to TRBD1. Trimming cost V 1 base and J 6 bases; bases outside gene matches: 9. The CDR3 runs to 16 residues. The germline V gene encodes CDR1 KGHSH and CDR2 LQKENI. CDR3 coding DNA: TGTGCCAGCTCACCACTGCTACAGGGGGCGAAGGCTGAAGCTTTCTTT. It codes for CASSPLLQGAKAEAFF.

V gene TRBV18 combines with J gene TRBJ2-7; TRBD2 matches at 7 bases. There are 14 residues in the CDR3. J gave up 7 bases and V 3 bases, and 9 bases lay outside the gene matches. Per germline, CDR1 KGHSH and CDR2 LQKENI. The CDR3 is CASSPLGGSGEQYF. The CDR3 DNA reads as TGTGCCAGCTCACCCCTGGGGGGGTCCGGTGAGCAGTACTTC.

The genes are TRBV7-2 and TRBJ1-2; 9 bases line up with TRBD1. The junction had 9 bases not matched to a gene; V was cut back by 5 bases and J by 8 bases. Looked up from germline, CDR1 is SGHTA and CDR2 is FQGNSA. This CDR3 has 14 amino acids. The CDR3 sequence is CASSPGTGIGGYTF. The CDR3, as DNA: TGTGCCAGCAGCCCCGGGACAGGGATCGGCGGCTACACCTTC.

This clone was detected only a few times. This sequence joins TRBV4-1 and TRBJ2-4; a possible D gene is TRBD2 (5 bases). The CDR3 contains 13 residues. In germline, CDR1 is MGHRA, CDR2 YSYEKL. The V end lost 0 bases, the J end lost 6 bases, and 6 bases lay between the germline ends. The CDR3 here is CASSQEGRNIQYF. The CDR3 DNA sequence: TGCGCCAGCAGCCAAGAGGGGAGAAACATTCAGTACTTC.

The count of this clone is one. Other nucleotide sequences from this sample produce the same CDR3. This chain uses TRBV18 with TRBJ1-2; 7 bases line up with TRBD1. V shed 3 bases, J shed 6 bases, and the junction held 1 base outside the gene matches. The CDR3 has 12 residues. Per the germline V gene, CDR1 is KGHSH and CDR2 is LQKENI. Here the CDR3 reads CASSPQGDGYTF. DNA for the CDR3: TGTGCCAGCTCACCCCAGGGGGATGGCTACACCTTC.

This chain uses TRBV19 with TRBJ1-2, with 8 bases fitting TRBD1. After removal of 5 bases from V and 5 bases from J, the junction contained 10 bases not matched to a gene. This CDR3 region has 15 residues. In germline, CDR1 is LNHDA, CDR2 SQIVND (reference sequence). CDR3 coding DNA: TGTGCCAGTAGTCCCCCGACAGGGGTTGGGTATGGCTACACCTTC. Its translation: CASSPPTGVGYGYTF. The full variable domain, its missing parts supplied by reference TRBV19 and TRBJ1-2, is DGGITQSPKYLFRKEGQNVTLSCEQNLNHDAMYWYRQDPGQGLRLIYYSQIVNDFQKGDIAEGYSVSREKKESFPLTVTSAQKNPTAFYLCASSPPTGVGYGYTFGSGTRLTVV.

The chain couples TRBV11-2 to TRBJ1-6, with 8 bases that match TRBD1. The length of the CDR3 is 16 residues. Germline CDR1 reads SGHAT; CDR2 reads FQNNGV. Losses at the gene ends were 0 bases for V and 10 bases for J; bases not matched to a gene: 8. For the CDR3, the DNA is TGTGCCAGCAGCTTAGATCCCAGGGGGCGCAGGTCACCCCTCCACTTT. It codes for CASSLDPRGRRSPLHF.

The chain recombines TRBV6-5 with TRBJ1-6; maybe TRBD1 (5 bases). The V gene lost 7 bases and the J gene lost 7 bases, with 17 bases spanning the gap. The germline CDR1 and CDR2 sequences are MNHEY and SVGAGI. The CDR3 totals 15 residues. The CDR3 region is CASTRGLGDNSPLHF. DNA for the CDR3: TGTGCCAGCACGCGGGGGTTGGGGGACAATTCACCCCTCCACTTT.

V gene TRBV9 combines with J gene TRBJ1-6; no definite D call. The CDR3 contains 14 residues. The V gene lost 6 bases and the J gene lost 3 bases, with 10 bases spanning the gap. The germline CDR1 and CDR2 sequences are SGDLS and YYNGEE. CDR3 sequence reads: CASTPGDYNSPLHF. CDR3 sequence (DNA): TGTGCCAGCACGCCGGGAGACTATAATTCACCCCTCCACTTT.

The chain employs TRBV30 and TRBJ1-6; no reliable D call. The CDR3 loop spans 15 amino acids. V was trimmed by 0 bases and J by 10 bases, leaving 16 bases between them. The V gene's germline CDR1 is GTSNPN and CDR2 SVGIG (reference sequence). DNA of the CDR3: TGTGCCTGGAGTGTAGATGTCACGGCGGGGTCACCCCTCCACTTT. Its translation is CAWSVDVTAGSPLHF.

V usage is TRBV20-1 and J usage is TRBJ1-5; D is uncertain. V lost 3 bases and J lost 2, with 14 bases in between. Germline CDR1 reads DFQATT; CDR2 reads SNEGSKA (reference sequence). The CDR3 runs 15 residues. CDR3 amino acids: CSASDTGAGNQPQHF. The DNA of the CDR3 is TGCAGTGCTAGTGATACGGGTGCGGGCAATCAGCCCCAGCATTTT.

The rearrangement uses TRBV13 and TRBJ1-3; a possible D gene is TRBD1 (5 bases). CDR3 length equals 16 residues. Germline V gene data show CDR1 as PRHDT and CDR2 as FYEKMQ (reference sequence). The V and J ends lost 4 bases and 1 base respectively, with 14 bases between them. CDR3: CASSYLWGESGNTIYF. CDR3 DNA sequence: TGTGCCAGCAGCTACCTGTGGGGCGAATCTGGAAACACCATATATTTT. The full variable domain, its missing parts supplied by reference TRBV13 and TRBJ1-3, is AAGVIQSPRHLIKEKRETATLKCYPIPRHDTVYWYQQGPGQDPQFLISFYEKMQSDKGSIPDRFSAQQFSDYHSELNMSSLELGDSALYFCASSYLWGESGNTIYFGEGSWLTVV.

This chain joins TRBV5-1 and TRBJ2-1, with D possibly being TRBD1 (5 bases). There are 15 residues in the CDR3. Germline values: CDR1 SGHRS, CDR2 YFSETQ. Trimming removed 0 bases at V and 0 bases at J, with 7 bases between. CDR3 region: CASSLGQSSYNEQFF. CDR3 nucleotide sequence: TGCGCCAGCAGCTTGGGACAGAGCTCCTACAATGAGCAGTTCTTC.

This clone was recorded a few times. The sample holds other DNA sequences that translate to the same CDR3. The rearrangement links TRBV18 to TRBJ1-1; D not resolved. CDR3 size: 13 residues. Germline CDR1 reads KGHSH; CDR2 reads LQKENI. The germline V and J ends were trimmed by 6 bases and 4 bases, with 12 bases remaining between them. DNA of the CDR3: TGTGCCAGCTCCCCCAGCCCAGGCACTGAAGCTTTCTTT. Amino acids: CASSPSPGTEAFF.

The V gene is TRBV28, the J gene TRBJ2-3, with 8 bases lining up with TRBD2. The junction had 9 bases not matched to a gene; V was cut back by 3 bases and J by 4 bases. Germline CDR1 is MDHEN and CDR2 is SYDVKM. CDR3 length equals 16 residues. The CDR3 DNA reads TGTGCCAGCAGTTTTCAGACGGGGGGGAGGTCAGATACGCAGTATTTT. It encodes CASSFQTGGRSDTQYF. Based on the CDR3 plus reference TRBV28 and TRBJ2-3, the full variable domain is DVKVTQSSRYLVKRTGEKVFLECVQDMDHENMFWYRQDPGLGLRLIYFSYDVKMKEKGDIPEGYSVSREKKERFSLILESASTNQTSMYLCASSFQTGGRSDTQYFGPGTRLTVL.

The CDR3 bases are TGTGCCAGCAGTCACACTAGCGGGGGGGCGGCCGGGGAGCTGTTTTTT. It codes for CASSHTSGGAAGELFF. This chain links TRBV27 with TRBJ2-2; TRBD2 aligns across 13 bases. This CDR3 is 16 amino acids long. Looked up from germline, CDR1 is MNHEY and CDR2 is SMNVEV (reference sequence). With V trimmed by 5 bases and J by 6 bases, 6 bases remained unmatched.